Below are 10 T cell receptor beta chains sequenced from a single sample in a study of human T cells and chemical hapten exposure. Time point noted: patch test 1, 2 weeks after DPC sensitization. Treatment specified: therapeutic diphenylcyclopropenone sensitization with weekly scalp DPC. TCRdb reprocessed the RACE reads with MiXCR, giving one entry per CDR3 protein. The data hold about 99,000 distinct CDR3 sequences, with around 11% observed a single time. The material was whole blood, obtained in connection with sensitization to the hapten diphenylcyclopropenone (DPC). These receptors came from a woman in her thirties or forties with alopecia areata. Some clones in this sample may be carry-over from other donors' samples.

The chain joins TRBV14 to TRBJ2-7; tentatively, D is TRBD2 (6 bases). CDR3 size: 14 residues. V lost 4 bases, J lost 3 bases, and 13 bases lay in between. CDR1 SGHDN and CDR2 FVKESK come from the germline V gene. The CDR3 loop reads CASSPAGTNYEQYF. For the CDR3, the DNA is TGTGCCAGCAGCCCCGCGGGAACGAACTACGAGCAGTACTTC.

This clonotype has just a few counts. The rearrangement links TRBV29-1 to TRBJ2-5; TRBD1 aligns across 11 bases. The germline V gene encodes CDR1 SQVTM and CDR2 ANQGSEA. The junction had 8 bases not matched to a gene; V was cut back by 6 bases and J by 5 bases. The CDR3 is 14 amino acids. CDR3: CSVIGQGALETQYF. The CDR3 DNA is TGCAGCGTCATCGGACAGGGGGCTTTGGAGACCCAGTACTTC.

This clonotype was detected only a few times. V and J are TRBV5-1 and TRBJ2-3; possible D gene TRBD2, 6 bases. Germline CDR1 and CDR2: SGHRS and YFSETQ. With 2 bases removed from V and 3 bases from J, the gap between germline ends came to 10 bases. The CDR3 has 14 residues. Here the CDR3 reads CASSFGGATDTQYF. The CDR3 DNA is TGCGCCAGCAGCTTTGGAGGGGCGACAGATACGCAGTATTTT.

This clonotype came up a few times. The rearrangement links TRBV28 to TRBJ2-1; TRBD2 matches at 11 bases. V lost 3 bases, J lost 6 bases, and 1 base stayed unmatched. The CDR3 runs to 14 residues. Germline CDR1 MDHEN, CDR2 SYDVKM. The CDR3 DNA follows: TGTGCCAGCAGTTTTAGCGGGAGGGCCAATGAGCAGTTCTTC. It yields the protein CASSFSGRANEQFF.

This clonotype was observed a handful of times. CDR3 region: CASRLGGSSYEQYF. The CDR3 coding sequence is TGTGCCAGTAGATTGGGGGGAAGCTCCTACGAGCAGTACTTC. The chain links TRBV19 to TRBJ2-7, with a possible D match to TRBD2 (6 bases). The germline CDR1 and CDR2 sequences are LNHDA and SQIVND (reference sequence). The CDR3 length is 14 residues. The V gene lost 6 bases and the J gene lost 0 bases, with 12 bases spanning the gap.

This clonotype showed up just a few times. The chain couples TRBV7-2 to TRBJ2-2; D not resolved. The CDR3 extends over 16 amino acids. CDR1 is SGHTA and CDR2 is FQGNSA in the germline V gene. The germline V and J ends were trimmed by 2 bases and 6 bases, with 16 bases remaining between them. CDR3 DNA sequence: TGTGCCAGCAGCTTACAGCCTACGAGGACCGCCGGGGAGCTGTTTTTT. Amino acid sequence: CASSLQPTRTAGELFF.

This clonotype was seen ten or more times. The CDR3 here is CASSDVAKNTQYF. For the CDR3, the DNA is TGTGCCAGCAGTGACGTTGCTAAAAATACGCAGTATTTT. The V gene is TRBV6-4, the J gene TRBJ2-3; no definite D call. The germline V and J ends were trimmed by 2 bases and 7 bases, with 10 bases remaining between them. The CDR3 extends over 13 amino acids. The germline gives CDR1 MRHNA, CDR2 SNTAGT.

This clonotype was detected a few times. The V and J genes are TRBV14 and TRBJ1-1; D unclear. The CDR3 spans 13 residues. Germline V gives CDR1 SGHDN, CDR2 FVKESK. The V end lost 2 bases, the J end lost 4 bases, and 8 bases lay between the germline ends. CDR3 loop: CASSQHTSTEAFF. The CDR3 DNA sequence: TGTGCCAGCAGCCAACACACCAGCACTGAAGCTTTCTTT.

The sample holds a few counts of this clonotype. This chain uses TRBV7-2 with TRBJ2-7; 12 bases are shared with TRBD1. This CDR3 spans 16 amino acids. Per germline, CDR1 SGHTA and CDR2 FQGNSA. J was trimmed by 4 bases and V by 3 bases; bases with no gene match: 7. The chain's CDR3 is CASSLNRDRGRYEQYF. CDR3 sequence (DNA): TGTGCCAGCAGCTTGAACCGGGACAGGGGGCGGTACGAGCAGTACTTC.

The sample holds a few counts of this clonotype. The genes are TRBV7-9 and TRBJ1-6; perhaps TRBD1 as D (5 bases). The V and J ends lost 1 base and 7 bases respectively, with 11 bases between them. Germline V gene data show CDR1 as SEHNR and CDR2 as FQNEAQ (reference sequence). This CDR3 is built from 15 residues. The CDR3: CASSLVGTDNSPLHF. CDR3 nucleotide sequence: TGTGCCAGCAGCTTAGTCGGGACGGACAATTCACCCCTCCACTTT.